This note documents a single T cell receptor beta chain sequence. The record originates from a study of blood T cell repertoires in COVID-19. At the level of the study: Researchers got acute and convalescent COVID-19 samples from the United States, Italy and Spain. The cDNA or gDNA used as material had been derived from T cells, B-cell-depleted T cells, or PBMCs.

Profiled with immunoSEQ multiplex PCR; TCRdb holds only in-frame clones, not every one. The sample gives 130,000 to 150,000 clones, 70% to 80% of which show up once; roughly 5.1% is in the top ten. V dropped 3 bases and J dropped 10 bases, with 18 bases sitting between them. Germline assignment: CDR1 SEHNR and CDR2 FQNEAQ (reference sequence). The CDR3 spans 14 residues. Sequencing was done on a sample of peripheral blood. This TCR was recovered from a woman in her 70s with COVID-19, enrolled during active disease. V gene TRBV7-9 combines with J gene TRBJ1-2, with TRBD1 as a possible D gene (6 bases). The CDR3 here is CASSLAGAIMDYTF. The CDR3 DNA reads TGTGCCAGCAGCTTGGCAGGGGCAATTATGGACTACACCTTC.